The clone carrying this TCR beta chain was detected only a few times. Its antigen is unknown. V was pared by 8 bases and J by 12 bases, with 14 bases between. This CDR3 is 11 amino acids long. Germline V gene data show CDR1 as MNHEY and CDR2 as SMNVEV (reference sequence). This sample is part of a study of T cells in Graves' hyperthyroidism and ophthalmopathy. Study-wide findings and caveats: Researchers report that a 13 V-J model separated ophthalmopathy from stable hyperthyroidism. Most thyroid clonotypes that were expanded above 0.001 also turned up in blood.

TCR beta CDR3 regions were amplified from RNA transcripts. The HTBI primer set served for first-round RT-PCR of the TCR CDR3. TCRdb independently ran MiXCR on the multiplex PCR reads; one entry per CDR3 protein. Among some 570,000 distinct CDR3 sequences listed, 12% to 15% were seen once. For ophthalmopathy patients, the Clinical Activity Score was at least 3 and the NOSPECS grade at least 4; duration was under 3 months. Extraction of PBMCs used roughly 9.6 ml of fresh peripheral blood. The TCR sequence derives from a woman in her late teens or twenties with Graves' ophthalmopathy. Sequences were obtained from blood. The chain has TRBV27 and TRBJ2-1; D perhaps matches TRBD1 (5 bases). The CDR3 nucleotides are TGTGCCAGCGGGGCCATAATCGGGCAGTTCTTC. Translated: CASGAIIGQFF.